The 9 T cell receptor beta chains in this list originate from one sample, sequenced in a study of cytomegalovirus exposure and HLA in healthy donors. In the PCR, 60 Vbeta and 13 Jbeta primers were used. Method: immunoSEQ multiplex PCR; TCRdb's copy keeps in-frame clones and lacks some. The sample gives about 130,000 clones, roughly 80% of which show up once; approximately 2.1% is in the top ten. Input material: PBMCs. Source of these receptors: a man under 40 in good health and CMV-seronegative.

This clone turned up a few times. The CDR3 region is CASSGPRDSYEQYF. The CDR3, as DNA: TGTGCCAGCAGTGGACCGAGGGATTCCTACGAGCAGTACTTC. The chain joins TRBV6-1 to TRBJ2-7; perhaps TRBD2 as D (5 bases). CDR1 is MNHNS and CDR2 is SASEGT in the germline V gene. The CDR3 length is 14 residues. The V gene lost 4 bases and the J gene lost 1 base, with 11 bases spanning the gap.

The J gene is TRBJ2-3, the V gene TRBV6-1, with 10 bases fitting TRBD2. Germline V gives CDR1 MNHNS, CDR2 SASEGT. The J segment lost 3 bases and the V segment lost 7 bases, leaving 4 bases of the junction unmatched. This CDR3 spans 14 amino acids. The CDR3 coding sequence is TGTGCCAGCAAAGGACTAGCGGAGACAGATACGCAGTATTTT. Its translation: CASKGLAETDTQYF.

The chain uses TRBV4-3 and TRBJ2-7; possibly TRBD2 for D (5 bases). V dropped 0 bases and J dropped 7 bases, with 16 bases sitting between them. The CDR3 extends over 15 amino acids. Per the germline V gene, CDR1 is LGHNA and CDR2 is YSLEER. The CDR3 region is CASSQEFSGVWEQYF. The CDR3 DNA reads TGCGCCAGCAGCCAAGAATTCAGCGGTGTATGGGAGCAGTACTTC.

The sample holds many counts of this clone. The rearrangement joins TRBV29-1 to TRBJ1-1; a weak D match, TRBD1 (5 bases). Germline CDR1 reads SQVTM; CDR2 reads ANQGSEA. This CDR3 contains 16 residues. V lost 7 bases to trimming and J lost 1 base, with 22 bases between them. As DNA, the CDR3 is TGCAGCGCTTACCGGCCCTGGGGCCTGGGGAACACTGAAGCTTTCTTT. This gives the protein CSAYRPWGLGNTEAFF.

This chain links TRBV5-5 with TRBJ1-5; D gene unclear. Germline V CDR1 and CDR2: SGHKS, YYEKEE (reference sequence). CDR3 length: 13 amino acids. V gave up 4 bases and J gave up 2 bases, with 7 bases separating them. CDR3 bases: TGTGCCAGCAGCCTCACAGGCAATCAGCCCCAGCATTTT. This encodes CASSLTGNQPQHF.

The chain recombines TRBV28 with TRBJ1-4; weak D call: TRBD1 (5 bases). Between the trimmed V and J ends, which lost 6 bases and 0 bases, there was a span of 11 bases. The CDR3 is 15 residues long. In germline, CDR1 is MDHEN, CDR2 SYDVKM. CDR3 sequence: CASRTDTATNEKLFF. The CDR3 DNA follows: TGTGCCAGCAGGACGGACACTGCAACTAATGAAAAACTGTTTTTT.

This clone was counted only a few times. The CDR3 protein is CASSVGSRGITDTQYF. CDR3 coding DNA: TGTGCCAGCAGCGTAGGGAGTAGGGGTATAACAGATACGCAGTATTTT. The chain recombines TRBV9 with TRBJ2-3; a weak D match, TRBD1 (5 bases). Germline-derived CDR1 and CDR2 are SGDLS and YYNGEE. The CDR3 spans 16 residues. With 0 bases removed from V and 3 bases from J, the gap between germline ends came to 14 bases.

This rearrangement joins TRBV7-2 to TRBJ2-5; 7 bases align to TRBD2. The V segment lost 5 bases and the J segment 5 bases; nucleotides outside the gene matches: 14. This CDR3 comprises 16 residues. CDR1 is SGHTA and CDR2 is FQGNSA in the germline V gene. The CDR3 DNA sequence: TGTGCCAGCAGCGGAAGCCTCCTAGCGGCAAGGGAGACCCAGTACTTC. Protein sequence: CASSGSLLAARETQYF.

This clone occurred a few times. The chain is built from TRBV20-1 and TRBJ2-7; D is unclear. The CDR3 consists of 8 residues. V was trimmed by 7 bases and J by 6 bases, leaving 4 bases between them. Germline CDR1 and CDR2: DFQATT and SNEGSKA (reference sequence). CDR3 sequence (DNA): TGCAGTGTATCCGAGCAGTACTTC. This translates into CSVSEQYF.